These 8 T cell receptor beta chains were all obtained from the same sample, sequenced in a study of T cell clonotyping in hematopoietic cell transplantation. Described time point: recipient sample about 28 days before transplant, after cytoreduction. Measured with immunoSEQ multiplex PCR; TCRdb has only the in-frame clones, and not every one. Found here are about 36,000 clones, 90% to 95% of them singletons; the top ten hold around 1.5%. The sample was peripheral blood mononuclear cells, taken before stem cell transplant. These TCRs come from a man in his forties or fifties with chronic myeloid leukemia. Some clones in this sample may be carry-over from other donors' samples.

The CDR3: CASSDRTTGITEAFF. DNA of the CDR3: TGTGCCAGCAGTGACCGAACGACAGGGATCACTGAAGCTTTCTTT. The chain is built from TRBV6-4 and TRBJ1-1; 7 bases are shared with TRBD1. The germline gives CDR1 MRHNA, CDR2 SNTAGT. The CDR3 is 15 residues long. The ends lost 2 bases at V and 4 bases at J; junction bases unmatched: 7.

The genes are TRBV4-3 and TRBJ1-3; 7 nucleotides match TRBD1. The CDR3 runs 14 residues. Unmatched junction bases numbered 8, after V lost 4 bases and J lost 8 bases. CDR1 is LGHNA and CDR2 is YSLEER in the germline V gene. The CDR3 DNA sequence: TGCGCCAGCAGCCTGAGTCGGGGGACAGACACCATATATTTT. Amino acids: CASSLSRGTDTIYF.

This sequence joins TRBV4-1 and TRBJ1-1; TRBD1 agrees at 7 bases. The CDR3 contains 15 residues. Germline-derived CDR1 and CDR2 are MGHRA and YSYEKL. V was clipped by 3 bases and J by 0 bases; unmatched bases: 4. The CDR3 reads CASSQQGGVNTEAFF. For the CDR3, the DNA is TGCGCCAGCAGCCAGCAGGGGGGGGTGAACACTGAAGCTTTCTTT.

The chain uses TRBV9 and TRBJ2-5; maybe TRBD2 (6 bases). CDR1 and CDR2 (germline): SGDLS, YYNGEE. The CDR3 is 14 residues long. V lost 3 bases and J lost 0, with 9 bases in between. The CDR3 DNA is TGTGCCAGCAGCGCGGGACTGCACCAAGAGACCCAGTACTTC. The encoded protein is CASSAGLHQETQYF.

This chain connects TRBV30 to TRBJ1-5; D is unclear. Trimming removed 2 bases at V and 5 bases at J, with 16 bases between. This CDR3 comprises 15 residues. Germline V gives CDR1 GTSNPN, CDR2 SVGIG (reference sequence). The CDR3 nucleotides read TGTGCCTGGAGTCGTACGCCCGGGGATTATCAGCCCCAGCATTTT. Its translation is CAWSRTPGDYQPQHF. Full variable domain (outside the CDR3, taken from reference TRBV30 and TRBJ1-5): SQTIHQWPATLVQPVGSPLSLECTVEGTSNPNLYWYRQAAGRGLQLLFYSVGIGQISSEVPQNLSASRPQDRQFILSSKKLLLSDSGFYLCAWSRTPGDYQPQHFGDGTRLSIL.

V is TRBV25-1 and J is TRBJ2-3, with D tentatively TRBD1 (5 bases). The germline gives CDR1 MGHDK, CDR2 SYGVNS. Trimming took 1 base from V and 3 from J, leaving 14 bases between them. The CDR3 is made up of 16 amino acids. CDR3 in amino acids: CASSESKGLRTDTQYF. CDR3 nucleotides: TGTGCCAGCAGTGAATCTAAGGGGCTACGTACAGATACGCAGTATTTT.

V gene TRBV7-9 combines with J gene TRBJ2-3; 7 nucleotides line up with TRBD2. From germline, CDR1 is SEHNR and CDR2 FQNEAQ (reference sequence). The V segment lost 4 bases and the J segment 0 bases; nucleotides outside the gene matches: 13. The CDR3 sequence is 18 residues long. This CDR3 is CASSSLYGLGSSTDTQYF. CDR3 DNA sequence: TGTGCCAGCAGCTCCTTATACGGACTAGGATCTAGCACAGATACGCAGTATTTT.

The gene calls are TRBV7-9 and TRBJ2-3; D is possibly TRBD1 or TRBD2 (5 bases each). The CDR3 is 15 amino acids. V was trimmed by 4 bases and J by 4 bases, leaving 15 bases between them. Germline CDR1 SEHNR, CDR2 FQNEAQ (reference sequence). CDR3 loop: CASSSTSVGADTQYF. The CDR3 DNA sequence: TGTGCCAGCAGCTCGACATCGGTGGGGGCAGATACGCAGTATTTT.